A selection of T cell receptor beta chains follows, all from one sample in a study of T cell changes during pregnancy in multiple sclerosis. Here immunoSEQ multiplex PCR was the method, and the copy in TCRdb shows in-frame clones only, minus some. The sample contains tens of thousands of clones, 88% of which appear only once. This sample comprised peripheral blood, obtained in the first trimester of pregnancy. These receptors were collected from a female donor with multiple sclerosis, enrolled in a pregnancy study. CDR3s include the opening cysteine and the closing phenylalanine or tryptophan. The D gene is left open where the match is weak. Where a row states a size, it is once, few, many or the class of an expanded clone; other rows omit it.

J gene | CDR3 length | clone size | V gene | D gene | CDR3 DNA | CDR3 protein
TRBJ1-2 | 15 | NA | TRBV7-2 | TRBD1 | TGTGCCAGCAGCGCGGACAGGGGTCAACAGTATGGCTACACCTTC | CASSADRGQQYGYTF
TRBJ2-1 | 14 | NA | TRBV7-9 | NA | TGTGCCAGCCCGGGGGAGGCCCCCTTCGATGAGCAGTTCTTC | CASPGEAPFDEQFF
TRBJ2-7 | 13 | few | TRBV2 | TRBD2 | TGTGCCAGCAAAGGACTAGTAGTGTACGAGCAGTACTTC | CASKGLVVYEQYF
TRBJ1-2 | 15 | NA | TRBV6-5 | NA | TGTGCCAGCAGTTACTCGTCCGGCGGAGCCTATGGCTACACCTTC | CASSYSSGGAYGYTF
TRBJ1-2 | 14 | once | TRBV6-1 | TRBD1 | TGTGCCAGCAGAGTTGACAGGGGTAACTATGGCTACACCTTC | CASRVDRGNYGYTF
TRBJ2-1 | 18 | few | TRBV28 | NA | TGTGCCAGCAGTCCCCCCGGGTTGGGGCGGCGCAGGAACAATGAGCAGTTCTTC | CASSPPGLGRRRNNEQFF
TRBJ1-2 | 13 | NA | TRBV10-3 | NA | TGTGCCATCAGCACGCACTCACAGGGTGGCTACACCTTC | CAISTHSQGGYTF
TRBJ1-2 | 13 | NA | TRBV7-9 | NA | TGTGCCAGCAGCTTAGCTGACGGGTGGGGCTACACCTTC | CASSLADGWGYTF
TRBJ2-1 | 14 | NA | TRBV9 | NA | TGTGCCAGCAGCCCCGGCGGAACTTACAATGAGCAGTTCTTC | CASSPGGTYNEQFF
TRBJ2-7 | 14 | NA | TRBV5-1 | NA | TGCGCCAGCAGGATAGGAGGGGGCCAGAACGAGCAGTACTTC | CASRIGGGQNEQYF
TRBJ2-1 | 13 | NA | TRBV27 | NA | TGTGCCAGCAGCTTAGAGGGCTACAATGAGCAGTTCTTC | CASSLEGYNEQFF
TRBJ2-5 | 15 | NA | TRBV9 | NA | TGTGCCAGCAGCGGATACACGTCCCCACAAGAGACCCAGTACTTC | CASSGYTSPQETQYF
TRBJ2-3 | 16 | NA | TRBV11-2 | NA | TGTGCCAGCAGCAGCGAGGGGGACCATAACACAGATACGCAGTATTTT | CASSSEGDHNTDTQYF
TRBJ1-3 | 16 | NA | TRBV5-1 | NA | TGCGCCAGCAACGAGGGTCACTCCCTCTCTGGAAACACCATATATTTT | CASNEGHSLSGNTIYF
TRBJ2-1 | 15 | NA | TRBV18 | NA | TGTGCCAGCTCGACCGGACTTCCGGGGATGGGTGAGCAGTTCTTC | CASSTGLPGMGEQFF
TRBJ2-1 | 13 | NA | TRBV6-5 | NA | TGTGCCAGCAGTCCATATGGGGGGAATGAGCAGTTCTTC | CASSPYGGNEQFF
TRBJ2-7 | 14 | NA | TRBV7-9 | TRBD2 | TGTGCCAGCAGCCCGGGACTAGCGGTCCTCCAGCAGTACTTC | CASSPGLAVLQQYF
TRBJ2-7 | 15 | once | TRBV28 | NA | TGTGCCAGCAGTTTGCCCGGACAGAGCTCCTACGAGCAGTACTTC | CASSLPGQSSYEQYF
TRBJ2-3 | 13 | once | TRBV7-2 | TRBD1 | TGTGCCAGCAGCCCTCCACCCGACAGGGGGCAGTATTTT | CASSPPPDRGQYF
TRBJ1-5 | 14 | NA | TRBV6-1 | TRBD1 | TGTGCCAGCAGACCACAGGGGGGAAATCAGCCCCAGCATTTT | CASRPQGGNQPQHF
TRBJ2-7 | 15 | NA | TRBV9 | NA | TGTGCCAGCAGCGTAGGAGCGGGCCGAGACTACGAGCAGTACTTC | CASSVGAGRDYEQYF
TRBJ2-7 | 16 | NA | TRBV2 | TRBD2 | TGTGCCAGCGCTGGTTGGCGGGAGCGGAGCTCCTACGAGCAGTACTTC | CASAGWRERSSYEQYF
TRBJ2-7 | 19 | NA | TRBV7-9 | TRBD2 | TGTGCCAGCAGCTTTGGAACTAGCGGGAGTGGTTTAAGGACCTACGAGCAGTACTTC | CASSFGTSGSGLRTYEQYF
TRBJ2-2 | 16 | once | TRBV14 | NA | TGTGCCAGCAGCCGACTCGACCAACTAGTTACCGGGGAGCTGTTTTTT | CASSRLDQLVTGELFF
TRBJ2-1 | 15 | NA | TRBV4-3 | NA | TGCGCCAGCAGCCAAGAAGGGACTCGGGCCGATGAGCAGTTCTTC | CASSQEGTRADEQFF
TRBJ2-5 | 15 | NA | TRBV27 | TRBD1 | TGTGCCAGCAGTTCTGGACAGGGGCACCAAGAGACCCAGTACTTC | CASSSGQGHQETQYF
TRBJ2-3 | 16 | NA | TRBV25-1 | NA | TGTGCCAGCAGTGAATATTCTGAGCGAAGCACAGATACGCAGTATTTT | CASSEYSERSTDTQYF
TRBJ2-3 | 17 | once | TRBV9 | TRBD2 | TGTGCCAGCAGCGTAGCCAGCGGGGCCGGTAACACAGATACGCAGTATTTT | CASSVASGAGNTDTQYF
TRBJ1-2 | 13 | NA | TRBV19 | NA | TGTGCCAGTAGTATAGACAAAAACTATGGCTACACCTTC | CASSIDKNYGYTF
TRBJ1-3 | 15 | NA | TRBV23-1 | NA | TGCGCCAGCAGTCAAATCGAGCTCTCTGGAAACACCATATATTTT | CASSQIELSGNTIYF
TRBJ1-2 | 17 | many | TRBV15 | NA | TGTGCCACCAGCAGAGATAGAGGGCCCGAGCTAAACTTCGGCTACACCTTC | CATSRDRGPELNFGYTF
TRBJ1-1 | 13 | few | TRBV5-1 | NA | TGCGCCAGCAGCTTCTTGACAGACACTGAAGCTTTCTTT | CASSFLTDTEAFF
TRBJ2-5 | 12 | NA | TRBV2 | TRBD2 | TGTGCCAGCAGTGCTAGCGGAGAGACCCAGTACTTC | CASSASGETQYF
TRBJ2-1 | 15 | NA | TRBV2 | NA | TGTGCCAGCAGATCGAACGGGGGGCTCTACAATGAGCAGTTCTTC | CASRSNGGLYNEQFF
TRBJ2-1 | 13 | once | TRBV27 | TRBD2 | TGTGCCAGCAGTTTAAGACTAGCCAATGAGCAGTTCTTC | CASSLRLANEQFF
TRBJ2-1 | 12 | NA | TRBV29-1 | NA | TGCAGCGTTGAAAAGTCGACTCCTGAGCAGTTCTTC | CSVEKSTPEQFF
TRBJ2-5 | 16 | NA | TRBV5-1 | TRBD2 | TGCGCCAGCAGCTTTCGGCAACTAGCGGGGCAAGAGACCCAGTACTTC | CASSFRQLAGQETQYF
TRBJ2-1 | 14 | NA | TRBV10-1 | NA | TGCGCCAGCAGTCTTGCTAGCCACAACAATGAGCAGTTCTTC | CASSLASHNNEQFF
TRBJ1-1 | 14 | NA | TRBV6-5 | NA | TGTGCCAGCAGCCCCGGGACTGATATGAATGAAGCTTTCTTT | CASSPGTDMNEAFF
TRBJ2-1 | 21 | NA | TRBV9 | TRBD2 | TGTGCCAGCAGCGACCCTACACTAGCGGGAGGCGGACCAAGCTCCTACAATGAGCAGTTCTTC | CASSDPTLAGGGPSSYNEQFF
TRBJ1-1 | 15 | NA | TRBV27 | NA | TGTGCCAGCAGTTTCTTAGGGACAACGAACACTGAAGCTTTCTTT | CASSFLGTTNTEAFF
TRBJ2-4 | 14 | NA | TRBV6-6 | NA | TGTGCCAGCAGTCCACTAGGTTTAGGAAACATTCAGTACTTC | CASSPLGLGNIQYF
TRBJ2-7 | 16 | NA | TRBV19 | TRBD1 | TGTGCCAGTAGTTTATCCGGGACAGGTACCTCCTACGAGCAGTACTTC | CASSLSGTGTSYEQYF
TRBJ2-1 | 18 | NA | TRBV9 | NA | TGTGCCAGCAGCGTAAAGGGTTCGGGCGGGTCAAGCTACAATGAGCAGTTCTTC | CASSVKGSGGSSYNEQFF
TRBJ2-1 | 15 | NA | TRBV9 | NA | TGTGCCAGCAGTGAGGGAAGCGGGTTAACCCCTGAGCAGTTCTTC | CASSEGSGLTPEQFF
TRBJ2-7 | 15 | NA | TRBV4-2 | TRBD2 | TGTGCCAGCAGTCCAACTAGCGGGAGCTCCTACGAGCAGTACTTC | CASSPTSGSSYEQYF
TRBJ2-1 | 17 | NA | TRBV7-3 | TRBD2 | TGTGCCAGCAGCTTAAGGTCTAGCGGATACTCCTACAATGAGCAGTTCTTC | CASSLRSSGYSYNEQFF
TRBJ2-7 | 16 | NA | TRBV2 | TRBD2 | TGTGCCAGCACCGGGGACGCCAGCGGGAGAACCTACGAGCAGTACTTC | CASTGDASGRTYEQYF
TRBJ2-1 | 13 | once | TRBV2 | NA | TGTGCCAGCCGCACTGGGACTTGGGAAAAGCAGTTCTTC | CASRTGTWEKQFF
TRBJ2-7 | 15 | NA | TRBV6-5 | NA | TGTGCCAGCAGTACCCCGGGCAGGGCTACCTACGAGCAGTACTTC | CASSTPGRATYEQYF
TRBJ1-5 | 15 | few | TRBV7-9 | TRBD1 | TGTGCCAGCAGCTTAGATGGGACAGGGACTCTGCCCCAGCATTTT | CASSLDGTGTLPQHF
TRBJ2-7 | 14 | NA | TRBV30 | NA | TGTGCCTGGAGTGTACGAGGGGGTTCCCACGAGCAGTACTTC | CAWSVRGGSHEQYF
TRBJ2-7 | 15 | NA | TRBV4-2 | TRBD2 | TGTGCCAGCAGCCAATCTACTAGCGGAACCTACGAGCAGTACTTC | CASSQSTSGTYEQYF
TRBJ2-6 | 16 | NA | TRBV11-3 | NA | TGTGCCAGCAGCCCACTTGCCGGCTCTGGGGCCAACGTCCTGACTTTC | CASSPLAGSGANVLTF
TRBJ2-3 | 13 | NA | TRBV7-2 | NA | TGTGCCAGCAGCTACCTAAGCACAGATACGCAGTATTTT | CASSYLSTDTQYF
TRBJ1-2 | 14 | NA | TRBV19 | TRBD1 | TGTGCCAGTAGTGCAAATAGACAGGGAGGCGGCTACACCTTC | CASSANRQGGGYTF
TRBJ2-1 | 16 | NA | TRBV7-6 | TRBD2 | TGTGCCAGCAGCTTAGTTCCGCCTAGCGGGAACAATGAGCAGTTCTTC | CASSLVPPSGNNEQFF